The 17 T cell receptor beta chains given below trace back to one sample, sequenced in a study of Ad26.COV2.S vaccination and SARS-CoV-2 variants. The treatment: over 15 received Ad26.COV2.S at low or high dose, single or two shots; several received placebo; per-sample allocation not given. Samples analyzed were those drawn on day 63 after the first vaccine or placebo injection. Assay: immunoSEQ multiplex PCR; the TCRdb copy retains only in-frame clones and omits some. The top ten hold roughly 3.1% of the sample, which has roughly 380,000 clones, 80% to 90% seen once. Sequencing was performed on peripheral blood, taken in a trial of Ad26.COV2.S vaccine versus placebo. All receptors come from a person aged 18 to 65 who received the Ad26.COV2.S COVID-19 vaccine or a placebo.

This sequence joins TRBV19 and TRBJ2-7, with D possibly matching TRBD1 (5 bases). The CDR3 spans 14 residues. The V end lost 3 bases, the J end lost 2 bases, and 11 bases lay between the germline ends. From germline, CDR1 is LNHDA and CDR2 SQIVND (reference sequence). CDR3 sequence (DNA): TGTGCCAGTAGTATGCAGCAGGGCCCCTACGAGCAGTACTTC. Translation gives CASSMQQGPYEQYF. Full variable domain (remainder filled in from reference TRBV19 and TRBJ2-7): DGGITQSPKYLFRKEGQNVTLSCEQNLNHDAMYWYRQDPGQGLRLIYYSQIVNDFQKGDIAEGYSVSREKKESFPLTVTSAQKNPTAFYLCASSMQQGPYEQYFGPGTRLTVT.

This clone occurred once. The chain links TRBV30 to TRBJ2-3; maybe TRBD2 (6 bases). The CDR3 covers 13 residues. V lost 2 bases to trimming and J lost 5 bases, with 11 bases between them. CDR1 and CDR2 (germline): GTSNPN, SVGIG (reference sequence). The CDR3 here is CAWSLRRGDTQYF. CDR3 nucleotide sequence: TGTGCCTGGAGTTTGCGGAGGGGAGATACGCAGTATTTT.

This clone was seen only once. The V and J genes are TRBV29-1 and TRBJ2-2; D not certain. V lost 4 bases and J 0 bases, leaving 6 bases between the germline ends. The V gene's germline CDR1 is SQVTM and CDR2 ANQGSEA. The CDR3 has 13 amino acids. Written as DNA, the CDR3 is TGCAGCGTTGTAGGACCGAACACCGGGGAGCTGTTTTTT. Translating it yields CSVVGPNTGELFF.

Details on this clone: At one boundary the junction diverges from the germline segment, which might be a read error. This chain links TRBV4-1 with TRBJ2-5; D perhaps matches TRBD2 (5 bases). The germline gives CDR1 MGHRA, CDR2 YSYEKL. The CDR3 sequence is 12 residues long. The CDR3 DNA follows: TGCGCCAGCAGCCAAGAGGCGGGCAGTCGAGACTTC. Protein product: CASSQEAGSRDF.

V and J are TRBV18 and TRBJ1-3, with D unresolved. This CDR3 comprises 15 residues. Germline CDR1 and CDR2: KGHSH and LQKENI. V was trimmed by 3 bases and J by 0 bases, leaving 9 bases between them. This CDR3 reads CASSPSRNSGNTIYF. CDR3 bases: TGTGCCAGCTCACCGTCACGGAACTCTGGAAACACCATATATTTT.

The V gene is TRBV27, the J gene TRBJ2-1; weak D call: TRBD2 (6 bases). V lost 6 bases and J lost 2, with 17 bases in between. CDR1 is MNHEY, CDR2 SMNVEV, per germline (reference sequence). The CDR3 loop spans 16 amino acids. CDR3 amino acids: CASRPTGTAAYNEQFF. The CDR3 DNA follows: TGTGCCAGCAGGCCAACCGGGACTGCAGCCTACAATGAGCAGTTCTTC.

V gene TRBV3-1 (or the pseudogene TRBV3-2) combines with J gene TRBJ1-1; D remains ambiguous. Germline V gene lookup returns CDR1 LGHDT and CDR2 YNNKEL (reference sequence). CDR3 size: 15 residues. V was cut by 0 bases and J by 1 base, with 9 bases left in between. CDR3 DNA: TGTGCCAGCAGCCAAGATCAGTTACCGAACACTGAAGCTTTCTTT. It yields the protein CASSQDQLPNTEAFF.

This chain connects TRBV5-1 to TRBJ2-5; 10 bases line up with TRBD2. This CDR3 is built from 15 residues. V was pared by 4 bases and J by 1 base, with 4 bases of the junction left unmatched. Germline CDR1 is SGHRS and CDR2 is YFSETQ. The CDR3 DNA sequence: TGCGCCAGCAGCGGGGTAGCGGGGGGCCAAGAGACCCAGTACTTC. Its protein product is CASSGVAGGQETQYF. The variable domain in full, completed from reference TRBV5-1 and TRBJ2-5, reads KAGVTQTPRYLIKTRGQQVTLSCSPISGHRSVSWYQQTPGQGLQFLFEYFSETQRNKGNFPGRFSGRQFSNSRSEMNVSTLELGDSALYLCASSGVAGGQETQYFGPGTRLLVL.

This rearrangement joins TRBV6-6 to TRBJ2-7; the match to TRBD2 covers 10 bases. Germline CDR1 reads MNHNY; CDR2 reads SVGAGI (reference sequence). V trimming: 7 bases; J trimming: 4 bases; junction bases outside the gene matches: 10. The CDR3 consists of 15 residues. This CDR3 is CASNPSGGPHYEQYF. In nucleotides, the CDR3 is TGTGCCAGCAACCCTAGCGGGGGTCCCCATTACGAGCAGTACTTC.

The chain combines TRBV19 with TRBJ2-3; 7 nucleotides match TRBD2. The CDR3 is 14 residues long. CDR1 LNHDA and CDR2 SQIVND come from the germline V gene (reference sequence). J was trimmed by 1 base and V by 5 bases; bases with no gene match: 3. CDR3 sequence (DNA): TGTGCCAGTAGTCAAGGACTAGGCACAGATACGCAGTATTTT. Protein: CASSQGLGTDTQYF.

The chain combines TRBV10-3 with TRBJ2-1; 9 positions agree with TRBD2. The trim removed 3 bases at V and 5 bases at J, leaving 17 bases unmatched. CDR1 is ENHRY and CDR2 is SYGVKD in the germline V gene. The CDR3 sequence is 19 residues long. CDR3 sequence (DNA): TGTGCCATCAGTGACCCTCTGTGGCGGGAGGGCCCCACGGACAATGAGCAGTTCTTC. Its translation: CAISDPLWREGPTDNEQFF.

J is TRBJ2-7 and V is TRBV11-2; 9 bases match TRBD2. The V segment lost 2 bases and the J segment 7 bases; nucleotides outside the gene matches: 3. The CDR3 totals 13 residues. The germline gives CDR1 SGHAT, CDR2 FQNNGV. CDR3 bases: TGTGCCAGCAGCTTAAGCCTAGCGGGAGAGCAGTACTTC. Amino acid sequence: CASSLSLAGEQYF.

The gene calls are TRBV6-2 or TRBV6-3 and TRBJ2-7; a weak D match, TRBD1 (6 bases). V gave up 2 bases and J gave up 5 bases, with 10 bases separating them. The CDR3 has 13 residues. The germline CDR1 and CDR2 sequences are MNHEY and SVGEGT. The CDR3 is CASSYTRGHEQYF. CDR3 nucleotides: TGTGCCAGCAGTTACACCAGGGGCCACGAGCAGTACTTC.

The V gene is TRBV6-2 or TRBV6-3, the J gene TRBJ2-6, with TRBD1 identical over 12 bases. V was clipped by 4 bases and J by 4 bases; unmatched bases: 11. The CDR3 consists of 19 residues. Germline values: CDR1 MNHEY, CDR2 SVGEGT. CDR3 in amino acids: CASSSPPGQGASGANVLTF. DNA of the CDR3: TGTGCCAGCAGTTCCCCCCCGGGACAGGGGGCTTCCGGGGCCAACGTCCTGACTTTC.

The chain has TRBV6-2 or TRBV6-3 and TRBJ1-1, with D perhaps TRBD1 (5 bases). V dropped 6 bases and J dropped 2 bases, with 25 bases sitting between them. Germline V gives CDR1 MNHEY, CDR2 SVGEGT. The CDR3 is made up of 18 amino acids. In DNA form, the CDR3 reads TGTGCCAGCAGCCAGGGTTTCGGGGGGGTCCGAGGTAACACTGAAGCTTTCTTT. Translated, it gives CASSQGFGGVRGNTEAFF.

This sequence joins TRBV28 and TRBJ2-2; D gene ambiguous. Trimming took 1 base from V and 6 from J, leaving 12 bases between them. The CDR3 is 15 amino acids. Germline V gene lookup returns CDR1 MDHEN and CDR2 SYDVKM. The CDR3 DNA sequence: TGTGCCAGCAGTTTATCGGACCCGAGGCCCGGGGAGCTGTTTTTT. It translates to CASSLSDPRPGELFF. The whole variable domain, filled in from reference TRBV28 and TRBJ2-2, reads DVKVTQSSRYLVKRTGEKVFLECVQDMDHENMFWYRQDPGLGLRLIYFSYDVKMKEKGDIPEGYSVSREKKERFSLILESASTNQTSMYLCASSLSDPRPGELFFGEGSRLTVL.

V gene TRBV27 combines with J gene TRBJ1-5; 7 bases align to TRBD1. From germline, CDR1 is MNHEY and CDR2 SMNVEV (reference sequence). The CDR3 is 19 amino acids. Losses at the gene ends were 2 bases for V and 2 bases for J; bases not matched to a gene: 15. CDR3 residues: CASSLTLVPGGSGNQPQHF. CDR3 nucleotides: TGTGCCAGCAGTTTAACCCTAGTCCCAGGGGGTTCTGGCAATCAGCCCCAGCATTTT.